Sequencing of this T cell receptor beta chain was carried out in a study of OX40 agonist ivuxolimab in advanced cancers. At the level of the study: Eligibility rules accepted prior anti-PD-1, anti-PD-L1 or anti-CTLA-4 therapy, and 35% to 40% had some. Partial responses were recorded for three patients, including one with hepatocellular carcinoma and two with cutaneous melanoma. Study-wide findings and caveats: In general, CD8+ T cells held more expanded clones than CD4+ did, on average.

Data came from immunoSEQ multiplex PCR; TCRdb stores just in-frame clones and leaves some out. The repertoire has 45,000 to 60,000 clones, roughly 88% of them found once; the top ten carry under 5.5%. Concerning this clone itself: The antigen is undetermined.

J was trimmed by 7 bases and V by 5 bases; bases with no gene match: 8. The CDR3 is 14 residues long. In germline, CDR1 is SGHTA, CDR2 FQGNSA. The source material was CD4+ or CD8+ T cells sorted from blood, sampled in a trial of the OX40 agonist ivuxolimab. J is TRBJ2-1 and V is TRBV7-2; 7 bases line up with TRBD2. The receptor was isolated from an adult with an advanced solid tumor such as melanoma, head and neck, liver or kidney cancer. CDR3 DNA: TGTGCCAGCAGCCCTAGTGGTAGCGGGAATGAGCAGTTCTTC. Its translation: CASSPSGSGNEQFF.